This T cell receptor beta chain was identified in a study of graft-versus-host responses after intestinal transplantation. The trim removed 6 bases at V and 1 base at J, leaving 2 bases unmatched. The CDR3 extends over 14 amino acids. The germline V gene has CDR1 MDHEN and CDR2 SYDVKM. Data came from immunoSEQ multiplex PCR; TCRdb stores just in-frame clones and leaves some out. The sample lists around 110,000 clones; 90% were seen once. Points on this clone: The antigen is not known.

The source is a human donor who received an intestinal transplant. Material: unstimulated CD4+ T cells sorted from spleen or lymph node cells, obtained before intestinal transplant. The J gene is TRBJ2-7, the V gene TRBV28, with 11 bases that match TRBD1. CDR3 amino acids: CASRGQGASYEQYF. CDR3 nucleotides: TGTGCCAGCAGAGGACAGGGGGCATCCTACGAGCAGTACTTC.